This T cell receptor beta chain was found in a study of early T cells in non-severe SARS-CoV-2 infection. On the study more broadly: Bulk RNA isolated from unsorted whole blood underwent sequencing; chains were not paired. Study results and caveats: Clonotype matching in VDJdb favored anti-spike CD8 responses and did not capture private and CD4 specificities.

Separate cDNA molecules each had unique molecular identifiers attached to them. TCRdb redid the calling of the 5' RACE reads with MiXCR, one entry per CDR3 protein. The table has about 90,000 distinct CDR3 sequences, roughly 12% seen once. The table lists this clonotype with many counts. Its matching antigen is unknown. The receptor was isolated from an adult who was a healthcare worker with PCR-confirmed SARS-CoV-2 infection or an uninfected control (not recorded which). The sample consisted of whole blood, taken at baseline.

CDR3 in amino acids: CAISEATGQGEKLFF. In nucleotides, the CDR3 is TGTGCCATCAGTGAGGCGACAGGGCAAGGAGAAAAACTGTTTTTT. The rearrangement links TRBV10-3 to TRBJ1-4; TRBD1 agrees at 7 bases. In germline, CDR1 is ENHRY, CDR2 SYGVKD. CDR3 length: 15 residues. The V and J ends lost 2 bases and 8 bases, in that order; junction bases with no gene match: 8.